This T cell receptor beta chain was observed in a study of cytomegalovirus exposure and HLA in healthy donors. Overall study findings and caveats: Most CMV-associated TCR beta chains were later found to appear HLA-restricted.

On this clone itself: Its antigen is still unknown.

Vbeta (60) and Jbeta (13) primers were used in the PCR. The table came from immunoSEQ multiplex PCR; TCRdb's copy has only in-frame clones and leaves some out. The repertoire holds around 150,000 clones, with roughly 75% as singletons. This CDR3 has 20 amino acids. Germline CDR1 is MNHEY and CDR2 is SMNVEV (reference sequence). J was trimmed by 2 bases and V by 4 bases; bases with no gene match: 22. The clonotype comes from a man between 40 and 49 years old in good health and CMV-seropositive. V and J are TRBV27 and TRBJ1-2, with 7 bases matching TRBD1. Sequenced input: PBMCs. CDR3 protein: CASSSQAATGLFKGNYGYTF. The CDR3 nucleotides are TGTGCCAGCAGTTCACAGGCTGCGACAGGGCTCTTCAAGGGAAACTATGGCTACACCTTC.